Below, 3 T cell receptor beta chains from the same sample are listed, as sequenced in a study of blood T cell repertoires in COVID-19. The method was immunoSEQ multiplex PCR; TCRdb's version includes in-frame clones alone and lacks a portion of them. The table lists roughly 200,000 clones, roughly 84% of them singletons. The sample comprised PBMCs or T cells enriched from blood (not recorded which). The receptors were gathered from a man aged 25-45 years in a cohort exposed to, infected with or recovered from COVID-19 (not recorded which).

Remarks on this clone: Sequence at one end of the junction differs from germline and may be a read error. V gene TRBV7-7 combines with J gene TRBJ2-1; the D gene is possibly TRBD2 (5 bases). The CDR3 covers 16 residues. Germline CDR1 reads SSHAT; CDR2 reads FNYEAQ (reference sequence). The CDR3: CASSLETTTVLNEQFF. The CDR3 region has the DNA TGTGCTAGCAGCTTAGAGACTACGACGGTCTTGAATGAGCAGTTCTTC. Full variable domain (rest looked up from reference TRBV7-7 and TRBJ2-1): GAGVSQSPRYKVTKRGQDVTLRCDPISSHATLYWYQQALGQGPEFLTYFNYEAQPDKSGLPSDRFSAERPEGSISTLTIQRTEQRDSAMYRCASSLETTTVLNEQFFGPGTRLTVL.

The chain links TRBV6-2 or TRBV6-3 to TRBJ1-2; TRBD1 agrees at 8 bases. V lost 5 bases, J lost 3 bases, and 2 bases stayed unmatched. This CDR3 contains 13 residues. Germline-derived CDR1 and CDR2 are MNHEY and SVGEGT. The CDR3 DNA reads TGTGCCAGCAGTGAGGACAGGGACTATGGCTACACCTTC. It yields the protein CASSEDRDYGYTF.

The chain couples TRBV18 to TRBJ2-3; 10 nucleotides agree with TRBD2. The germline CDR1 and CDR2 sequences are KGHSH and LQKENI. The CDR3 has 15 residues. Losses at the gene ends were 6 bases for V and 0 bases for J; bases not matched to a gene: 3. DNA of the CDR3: TGTGCCAGCTCGCGGACTAGCGGAAGCACAGATACGCAGTATTTT. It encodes CASSRTSGSTDTQYF.